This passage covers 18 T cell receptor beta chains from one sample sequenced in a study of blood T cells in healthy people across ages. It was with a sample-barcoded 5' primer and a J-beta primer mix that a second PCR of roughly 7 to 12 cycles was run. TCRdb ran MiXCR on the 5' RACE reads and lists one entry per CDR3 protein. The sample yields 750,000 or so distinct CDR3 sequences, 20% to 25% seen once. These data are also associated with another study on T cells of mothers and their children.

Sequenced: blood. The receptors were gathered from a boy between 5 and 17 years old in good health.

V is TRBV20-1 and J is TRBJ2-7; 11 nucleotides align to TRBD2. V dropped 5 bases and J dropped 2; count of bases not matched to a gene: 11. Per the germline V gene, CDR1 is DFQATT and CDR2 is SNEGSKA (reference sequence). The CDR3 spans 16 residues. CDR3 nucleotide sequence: TGCAGTGCTCCCGGGACTAGCGGAGGAGGGACCTACGAGCAGTACTTC. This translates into CSAPGTSGGGTYEQYF.

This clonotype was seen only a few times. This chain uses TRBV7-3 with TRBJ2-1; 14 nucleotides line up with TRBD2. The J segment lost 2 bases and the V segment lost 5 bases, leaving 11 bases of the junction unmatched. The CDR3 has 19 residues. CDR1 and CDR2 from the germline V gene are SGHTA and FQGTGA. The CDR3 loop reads CASSVFGTSGSLPYNEQFF. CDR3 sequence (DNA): TGTGCCAGCAGCGTCTTCGGGACTAGCGGGAGCCTCCCCTACAATGAGCAGTTCTTC.

CDR3 region: CASSESTTPAQETQYF. CDR3 in DNA: TGCGCCAGCAGTGAGTCGACTACCCCGGCCCAAGAGACCCAGTACTTC. This chain uses TRBV10-1 with TRBJ2-5, with a tentative D call TRBD2 (5 bases). There are 16 residues in the CDR3. The germline V gene has CDR1 WNHNN and CDR2 SYGVQD (reference sequence). Deletions cut 0 bases from V and 1 base from J, with 12 bases between.

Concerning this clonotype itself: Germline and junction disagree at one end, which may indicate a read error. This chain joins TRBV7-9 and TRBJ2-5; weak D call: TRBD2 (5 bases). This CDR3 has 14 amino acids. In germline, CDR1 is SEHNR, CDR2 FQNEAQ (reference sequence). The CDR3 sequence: CAGSSREFRETQYF. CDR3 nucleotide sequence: TGTGCCGGCAGCTCCCGGGAATTCAGGGAGACCCAGTACTTC. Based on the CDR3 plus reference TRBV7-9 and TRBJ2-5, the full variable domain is DTGVSQNPRHKITKRGQNVTFRCDPISEHNRLYWYRQTLGQGPEFLTYFQNEAQLEKSRLLSDRFSAERPKGSFSTLEIQRTEQGDSAMYLCAGSSREFRETQYFGPGTRLLVL.

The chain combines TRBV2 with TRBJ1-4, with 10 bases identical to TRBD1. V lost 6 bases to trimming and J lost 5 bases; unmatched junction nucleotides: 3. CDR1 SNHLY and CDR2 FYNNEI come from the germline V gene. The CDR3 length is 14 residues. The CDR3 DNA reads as TGTGCCAGCAGGGGGGACAGGGGAAATGAAAAACTGTTTTTT. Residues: CASRGDRGNEKLFF.

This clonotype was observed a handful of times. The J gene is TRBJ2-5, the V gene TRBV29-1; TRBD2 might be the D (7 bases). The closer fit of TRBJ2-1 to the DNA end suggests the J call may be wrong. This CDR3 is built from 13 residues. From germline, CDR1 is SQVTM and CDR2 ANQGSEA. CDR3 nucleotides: TGCAGCGTTGTCGGGGGGCCTTTGAATGAGCAGTTCTTC. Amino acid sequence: CSVVGGPLNEQFF.

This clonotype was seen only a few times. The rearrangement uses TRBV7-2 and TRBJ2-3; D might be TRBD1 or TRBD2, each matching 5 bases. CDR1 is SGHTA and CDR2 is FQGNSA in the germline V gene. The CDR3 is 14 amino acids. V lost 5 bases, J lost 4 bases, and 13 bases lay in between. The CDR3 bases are TGTGCCAGCAGCGAATCCCTGGGACCAGATACGCAGTATTTT. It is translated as CASSESLGPDTQYF.

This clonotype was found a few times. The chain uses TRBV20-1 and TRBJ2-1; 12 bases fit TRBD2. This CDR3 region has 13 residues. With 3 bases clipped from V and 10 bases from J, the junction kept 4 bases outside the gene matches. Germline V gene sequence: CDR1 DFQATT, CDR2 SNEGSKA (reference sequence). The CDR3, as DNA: TGCAGTGCTAGGGCCGGGACTAGCGGGGAGCAGTTCTTC. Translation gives CSARAGTSGEQFF.

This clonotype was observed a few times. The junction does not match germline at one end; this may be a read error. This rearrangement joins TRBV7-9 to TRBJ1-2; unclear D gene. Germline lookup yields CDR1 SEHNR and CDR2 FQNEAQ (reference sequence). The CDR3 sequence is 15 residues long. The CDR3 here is CASSHLTDFNCGYTF. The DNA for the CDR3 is TGTGCCAGCAGCCATCTTACTGACTTCAACTGTGGCTACACCTTC.

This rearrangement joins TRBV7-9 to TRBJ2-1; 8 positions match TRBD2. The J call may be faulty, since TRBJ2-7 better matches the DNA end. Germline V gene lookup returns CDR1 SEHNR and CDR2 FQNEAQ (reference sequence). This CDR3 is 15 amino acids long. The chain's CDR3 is CASSLSWRGAYEQYF. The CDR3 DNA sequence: TGTGCCAGCAGCTTAAGTTGGCGGGGGGCTTACGAGCAGTACTTC.

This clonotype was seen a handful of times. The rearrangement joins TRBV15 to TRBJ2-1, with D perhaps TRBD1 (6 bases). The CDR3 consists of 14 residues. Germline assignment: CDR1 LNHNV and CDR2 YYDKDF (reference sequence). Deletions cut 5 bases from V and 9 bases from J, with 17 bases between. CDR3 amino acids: CATSGRTAHGEQFF. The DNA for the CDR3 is TGTGCCACCAGCGGACGGACAGCCCACGGTGAGCAGTTCTTC. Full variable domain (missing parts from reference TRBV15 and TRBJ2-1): DAMVIQNPRYQVTQFGKPVTLSCSQTLNHNVMYWYQQKSSQAPKLLFHYYDKDFNNEADTPDNFQSRRPNTSFCFLDIRSPGLGDTAMYLCATSGRTAHGEQFFGPGTRLTVL.

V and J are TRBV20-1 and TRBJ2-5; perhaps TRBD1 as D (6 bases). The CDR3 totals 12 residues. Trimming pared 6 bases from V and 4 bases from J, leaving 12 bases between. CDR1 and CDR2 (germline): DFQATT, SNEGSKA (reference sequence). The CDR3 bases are TGCAGTGCATCGAGGGGGTCAGAGACCCAGTACTTC. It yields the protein CSASRGSETQYF.

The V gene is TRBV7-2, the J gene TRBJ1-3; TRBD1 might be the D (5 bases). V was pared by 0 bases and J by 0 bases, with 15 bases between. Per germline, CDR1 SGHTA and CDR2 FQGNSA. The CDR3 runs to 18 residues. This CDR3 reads CASSLAVVTASSGNTIYF. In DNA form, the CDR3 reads TGTGCCAGCAGCTTAGCGGTGGTGACAGCGAGCTCTGGAAACACCATATATTTT.

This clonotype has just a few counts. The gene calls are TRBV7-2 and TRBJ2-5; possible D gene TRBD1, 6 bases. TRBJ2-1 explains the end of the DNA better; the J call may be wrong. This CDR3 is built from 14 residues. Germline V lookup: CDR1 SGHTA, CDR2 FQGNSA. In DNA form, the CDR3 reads TGTGCCAGCAGCCCGAACTACAGGGTCAATGAGCAGTTCTTC. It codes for CASSPNYRVNEQFF.

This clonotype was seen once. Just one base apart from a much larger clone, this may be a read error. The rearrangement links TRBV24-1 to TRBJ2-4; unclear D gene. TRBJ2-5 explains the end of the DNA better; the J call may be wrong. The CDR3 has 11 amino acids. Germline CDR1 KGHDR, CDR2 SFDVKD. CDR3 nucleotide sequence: TGTGTCACCGAGCGATGGGGGACCCAGTACTTC. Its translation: CVTERWGTQYF.

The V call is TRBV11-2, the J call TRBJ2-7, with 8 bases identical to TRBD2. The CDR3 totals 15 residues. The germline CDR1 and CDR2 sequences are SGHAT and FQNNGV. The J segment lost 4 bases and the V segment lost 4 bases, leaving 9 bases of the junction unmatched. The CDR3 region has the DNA TGTGCCAGCAGCTGGACTAGCCCGGCGCTGTACGAGCAGTACTTC. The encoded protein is CASSWTSPALYEQYF. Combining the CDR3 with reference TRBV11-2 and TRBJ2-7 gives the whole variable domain EAGVAQSPRYKIIEKRQSVAFWCNPISGHATLYWYQQILGQGPKLLIQFQNNGVVDDSQLPKDRFSAERLKGVDSTLKIQPAKLEDSAVYLCASSWTSPALYEQYFGPGTRLTVT.

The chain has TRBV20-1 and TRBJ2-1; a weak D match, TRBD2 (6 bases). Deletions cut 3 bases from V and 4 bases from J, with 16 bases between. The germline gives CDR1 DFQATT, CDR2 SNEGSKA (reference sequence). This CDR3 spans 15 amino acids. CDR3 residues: CSARKIGRVYNEQFF. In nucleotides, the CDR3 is TGCAGTGCTAGGAAGATCGGGAGAGTATACAATGAGCAGTTCTTC.

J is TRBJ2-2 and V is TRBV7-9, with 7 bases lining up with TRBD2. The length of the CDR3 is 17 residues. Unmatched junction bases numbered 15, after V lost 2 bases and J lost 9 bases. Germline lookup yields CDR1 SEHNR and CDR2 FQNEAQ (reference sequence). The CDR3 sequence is CASSLIFMAGDSWELFF. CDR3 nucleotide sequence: TGTGCCAGCAGCTTAATCTTCATGGCGGGAGACTCTTGGGAGCTGTTTTTT.